Presented here are 25 T cell receptor beta chains from one specimen sequenced in a study of CD8+CD57+ T cells in acquired aplastic anemia listed by TCRdb under 2018. The listed sequencing device is Illumina HiSeq 2000. Genomic DNA served as template for TCR beta VDJ combination and CDR3 sequence profiling. TCRdb handled the public reads itself, with Q25 trimming in fastp and clone calling in MiXCR, and kept productive beta chains. Rows merge per CDR3 protein into single entries with the most common DNA and genes. The sample profile shows around 170,000 distinct CDR3 sequences; 35% to 50% of them were found once. The ten largest clones represent roughly 3% of the sample. Sequenced: sorted CD4+, CD8+, or CD8+CD57+ T cells (not recorded which) from PBMCs. The receptors derive from a human donor in good health.

The rearrangement links TRBV30 to TRBJ2-1; 12 bases align to TRBD2. The germline CDR1 and CDR2 sequences are GTSNPN and SVGIG (reference sequence). CDR3 length equals 15 residues. V shed 2 bases, J shed 7 bases, and the junction held 6 bases outside the gene matches. The CDR3: CAWSTGLAGGNEQFF. As DNA, the CDR3 is TGTGCCTGGAGTACCGGGCTAGCGGGAGGGAATGAGCAGTTCTTC.

The chain couples TRBV24-1 to TRBJ2-1; TRBD2 matches at 7 bases. Germline loops: CDR1 KGHDR, CDR2 SFDVKD. With V trimmed by 0 bases and J by 2 bases, 6 bases remained unmatched. The CDR3 runs to 17 residues. CDR3 sequence (DNA): TGTGCCACCAGTGATTTGCGCGGGGAGGGAACCTACAATGAGCAGTTCTTC. Translation: CATSDLRGEGTYNEQFF.

This chain's CDR3 is CATSTRQGEKLFF. CDR3 sequence (DNA): TGTGCCACCAGCACAAGACAGGGCGAAAAACTGTTTTTT. The chain couples TRBV15 to TRBJ1-4, with 7 nucleotides matching TRBD1. The CDR3 spans 13 residues. Germline V lookup: CDR1 LNHNV, CDR2 YYDKDF (reference sequence). V shed 4 bases, J shed 8 bases, and the junction held 4 bases outside the gene matches.

This clonotype has just a few counts. A single base separates this from a much larger clone, so it may be a read error. The chain uses TRBV5-4 and TRBJ2-5; TRBD1 might be the D (5 bases). This CDR3 spans 15 amino acids. Germline CDR1 is SGHNT and CDR2 is YYREEE (reference sequence). The CDR3 DNA sequence: TGTGCCAGCAGCTCCGGGCAGGGCGGAGTAGAGACCCAGCACTTC. Encoded protein: CASSSGQGGVETQHF.

A note on this clonotype: A much larger clonotype is one base distant, so this may be a read error. The chain links TRBV5-6 to TRBJ2-1, with D tentatively TRBD2 (5 bases). This CDR3 comprises 15 residues. Looked up from germline, CDR1 is SGHDT and CDR2 is YYEEEE. The CDR3: CASSSERTLYSEQFF. In DNA, the CDR3 is TGTGCCAGCAGCTCCGAGCGGACCCTATACAGTGAGCAGTTCTTC.

The genes are TRBV2 and TRBJ1-6; maybe TRBD1 (5 bases). V lost 5 bases and J lost 7, with 18 bases in between. CDR3 length: 16 amino acids. Germline CDR1 and CDR2: SNHLY and FYNNEI. CDR3 sequence (DNA): TGTGCCAGCAGTTTTGACGGGACCTTAGGGAATTCACCCCTCCACTTT. It translates to CASSFDGTLGNSPLHF. Variable domain in full (rest from reference TRBV2 and TRBJ1-6): EPEVTQTPSHQVTQMGQEVILRCVPISNHLYFYWYRQILGQKVEFLVSFYNNEISEKSEIFDDQFSVERPDGSNFTLKIRSTKLEDSAMYFCASSFDGTLGNSPLHFGNGTRLTVT.

This clonotype was observed at least ten times. This chain uses TRBV20-1 with TRBJ2-3; 9 bases align to TRBD2. Germline-derived CDR1 and CDR2 are DFQATT and SNEGSKA (reference sequence). The CDR3 is 14 amino acids. Trimming took 6 bases from V and 7 from J; bases not matched to a gene: 11. The CDR3 nucleotides are TGCAGTGCCCTGAGGCGGGAGGGCCGATATACGCAGTATTTT. It specifies CSALRREGRYTQYF.

The CDR3 loop reads CSVVGTSGYNEQFF. CDR3 nucleotide sequence: TGCAGCGTTGTCGGGACTAGCGGTTACAATGAGCAGTTCTTC. This chain links TRBV29-1 with TRBJ2-1, with 11 bases fitting TRBD2. After removal of 4 bases from V and 4 bases from J, the junction contained 3 bases not matched to a gene. The V gene's germline CDR1 is SQVTM and CDR2 ANQGSEA. This CDR3 region has 14 residues.

Many counts were recorded for this clonotype. The CDR3 protein is CASRPYRGSNTGELFF. CDR3 nucleotides: TGTGCCAGTAGACCCTACAGGGGTTCGAACACCGGGGAGCTGTTTTTT. The chain recombines TRBV19 with TRBJ2-2, with 7 bases lining up with TRBD1. Germline CDR1 and CDR2: LNHDA and SQIVND (reference sequence). CDR3 length: 16 amino acids. Germline trimming cut 6 bases from V and 0 bases from J; bases unmatched to any gene: 7.

Of note for this clonotype: The conserved final phenylalanine or tryptophan is absent from the CDR3, which likely points to a read error. The chain links TRBV29-1 to TRBJ2-5, with D hard to call. Germline assignment: CDR1 SQVTM and CDR2 ANQGSEA. The CDR3 is 12 residues long. Trimming shortened V by 4 bases and J by 4 bases, and 10 bases separated the two germline ends. For the CDR3, the DNA is TGCAGCGTTGTGGGTGTGGGAGAGACCCAGTACTCC. Its protein is CSVVGVGETQYS.

V gene TRBV6-1 combines with J gene TRBJ2-7; 10 bases line up with TRBD1. Looked up from germline, CDR1 is MNHNS and CDR2 is SASEGT. CDR3 length: 14 residues. After removal of 6 bases from V and 9 bases from J, the junction contained 11 bases not matched to a gene. The CDR3 loop reads CASSFGGQGRVQYF. The CDR3 coding sequence is TGTGCCAGCAGCTTCGGGGGACAGGGGAGGGTGCAGTACTTC.

There are a few counts of this clonotype. The rearrangement links TRBV10-3 to TRBJ2-2, with 10 bases identical to TRBD1. V shed 10 bases and J 4 bases; nucleotides not matched to a gene: 9. Germline CDR1 is ENHRY and CDR2 is SYGVKD. This CDR3 spans 15 amino acids. CDR3 residues: CATSIRDRGTGELFF. The DNA of the CDR3 is TGTGCCACCTCAATCCGGGACAGGGGCACCGGGGAGCTGTTTTTT.

Ten or more counts support this clonotype. The genes are TRBV3-1 and TRBJ1-5, with D maybe TRBD1 (5 bases). The V end lost 4 bases, the J end lost 4 bases, and 11 bases lay between the germline ends. The CDR3 loop spans 14 amino acids. The V gene's germline CDR1 is LGHDT and CDR2 YNNKEL (reference sequence). This CDR3 reads CASSLDSSNQPQHF. In nucleotides, the CDR3 is TGTGCCAGCAGCCTAGACAGTTCTAATCAGCCCCAGCATTTT.

This clonotype was seen only a few times. The V call is TRBV11-2, the J call TRBJ2-2; 8 nucleotides line up with TRBD2. In germline, CDR1 is SGHAT, CDR2 FQNNGV. Trimming took 5 bases from V and 7 from J; bases not matched to a gene: 12. The CDR3 runs to 16 residues. For the CDR3, the DNA is TGTGCCAGCAGCCCCCGCGGGGCGGGAGGTCACGGGGAGCTGTTTTTT. Translating gives CASSPRGAGGHGELFF.

This clonotype was picked up many times. J is TRBJ1-1 and V is TRBV19; D unresolved. The CDR3 totals 13 residues. Trimming pared 6 bases from V and 4 bases from J, leaving 12 bases between. The germline CDR1 and CDR2 sequences are LNHDA and SQIVND (reference sequence). CDR3 protein: CASRPTRGTEAFF. The CDR3 DNA sequence: TGTGCCAGTAGACCCACGCGCGGCACTGAAGCTTTCTTT.

There are many counts of this clonotype. The chain joins TRBV7-2 to TRBJ2-1, with D perhaps matching TRBD1 (6 bases). The CDR3 sequence is 13 residues long. Deletions cut 5 bases from V and 7 bases from J, with 12 bases between. In germline, CDR1 is SGHTA, CDR2 FQGNSA. This chain's CDR3 is CASSPGVANEQFF. Written as DNA, the CDR3 is TGTGCCAGCAGCCCAGGGGTGGCGAATGAGCAGTTCTTC. The entire variable domain, with the rest obtained from reference TRBV7-2 and TRBJ2-1, is as follows: GAGVSQSPSNKVTEKGKDVELRCDPISGHTALYWYRQSLGQGLEFLIYFQGNSAPDKSGLPSDRFSAERTGGSVSTLTIQRTQQEDSAVYLCASSPGVANEQFFGPGTRLTVL.

This clonotype was counted many times. The rearrangement uses TRBV12-3 or TRBV12-4 and TRBJ1-5; TRBD1 matches 9 bases. The CDR3 is made up of 15 amino acids. V was clipped by 5 bases and J by 0 bases; unmatched bases: 2. The CDR3 loop reads CASSPGQGSNQPQHF. CDR3 sequence (DNA): TGTGCCAGCAGTCCGGGACAGGGTAGCAATCAGCCCCAGCATTTT.

This clonotype was detected ten times or more. Relative to the germline gene, one junction end is altered; a read error may explain this. The chain couples TRBV7-8 to TRBJ2-5; D unclear. This CDR3 comprises 15 residues. Germline V gives CDR1 SGHVS, CDR2 FQNEAQ. CDR3 in DNA: TGTGCCAGCAGCTTAGGTAGTAATCGGCAAGGGACCCAGTACTTC. Amino acid sequence: CASSLGSNRQGTQYF.

This clonotype was counted many times. This chain joins TRBV10-3 and TRBJ2-1; 9 bases are a match to TRBD2. CDR1 and CDR2 from the germline V gene are ENHRY and SYGVKD. After removal of 6 bases from V and 4 bases from J, the junction contained 7 bases not matched to a gene. The CDR3 is 15 residues long. Here the CDR3 DNA reads TGTGCCATCAGCGAGGGGACTAGCATTTACAATGAGCAGTTCTTC. It specifies CAISEGTSIYNEQFF.

Written as DNA, the CDR3 is TGTGCCACCAGTGATGGTGGGGTGGTCTACAATGAGCAGTATTTT. This encodes CATSDGGVVYNEQYF. The chain employs TRBV24-1 and TRBJ2-3, with D hard to call. V dropped 3 bases and J dropped 11 bases, with 20 bases sitting between them. The CDR3 has 15 residues. Germline assignment: CDR1 KGHDR and CDR2 SFDVKD.

This clonotype was seen a few times. J is TRBJ2-3 and V is TRBV4-3; TRBD1 agrees at 11 bases. The CDR3 is 17 amino acids. In germline, CDR1 is LGHNA, CDR2 YSLEER. V was clipped by 2 bases and J by 4 bases; unmatched bases: 8. As DNA, the CDR3 is TGCGCCAGCAGCCAAATGACTGGGACAGGGGGGCCAGATACGCAGTATTTT. Residues: CASSQMTGTGGPDTQYF.

V usage is TRBV11-1 and J usage is TRBJ1-1; D is perhaps TRBD1 (5 bases). The CDR3 is 16 amino acids. The V end was cut by 2 bases, the J end by 1 base, with 14 bases between. Germline V gives CDR1 SGHAT, CDR2 FQDESV (reference sequence). The CDR3 protein is CASSLSGATANTEAFF. Written as DNA, the CDR3 is TGTGCCAGCAGCTTAAGCGGGGCGACAGCGAACACTGAAGCTTTCTTT.

There are many counts of this clonotype. The chain links TRBV2 to TRBJ2-1; no firm D call. Trimming removed 6 bases from V and 0 bases from J, with 9 bases in between. This CDR3 is 14 amino acids long. Germline CDR1 reads SNHLY; CDR2 reads FYNNEI. The DNA of the CDR3 is TGTGCCAGCAGGAGCTCTGGCTCCTACAATGAGCAGTTCTTC. Translation gives CASRSSGSYNEQFF.

The chain employs TRBV29-1 and TRBJ1-1; D call uncertain. This CDR3 comprises 14 residues. The V gene's germline CDR1 is SQVTM and CDR2 ANQGSEA. The ends were cut back, 7 bases at V and 0 bases at J, with 15 bases in the middle. The DNA of the CDR3 is TGCAGCGCGGGGATAGGTTCCTTGAACACTGAAGCTTTCTTT. Its protein product is CSAGIGSLNTEAFF.

This clonotype was counted ten times or more. J is TRBJ2-2 and V is TRBV7-2; D ambiguous. CDR1 and CDR2 from the germline V gene are SGHTA and FQGNSA. The CDR3 totals 14 residues. V gave up 5 bases and J gave up 3 bases, with 10 bases separating them. CDR3 residues: CASSLQRDTGELFF. The CDR3 DNA reads TGTGCCAGCAGCCTACAGAGAGACACCGGGGAGCTGTTTTTT.